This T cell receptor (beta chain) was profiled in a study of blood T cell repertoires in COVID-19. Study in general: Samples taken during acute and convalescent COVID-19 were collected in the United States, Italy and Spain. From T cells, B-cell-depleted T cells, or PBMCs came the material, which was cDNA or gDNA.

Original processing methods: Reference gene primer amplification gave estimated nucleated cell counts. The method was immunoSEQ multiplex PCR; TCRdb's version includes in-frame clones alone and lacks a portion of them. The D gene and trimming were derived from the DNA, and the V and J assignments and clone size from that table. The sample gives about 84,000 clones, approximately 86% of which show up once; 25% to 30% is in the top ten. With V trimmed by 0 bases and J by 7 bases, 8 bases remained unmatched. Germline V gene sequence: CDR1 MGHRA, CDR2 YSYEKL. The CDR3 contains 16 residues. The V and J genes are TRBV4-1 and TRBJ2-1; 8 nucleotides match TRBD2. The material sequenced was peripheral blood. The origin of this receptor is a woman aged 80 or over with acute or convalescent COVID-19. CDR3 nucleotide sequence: TGCGCCAGCAGCCAAGACCATAGCGGGAAAAGGAATGAGCAGTTCTTC. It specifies CASSQDHSGKRNEQFF.